This T cell receptor beta chain was recorded in a study of blood T cell repertoires in COVID-19. The table came from immunoSEQ multiplex PCR; TCRdb's copy has only in-frame clones and leaves some out. The sample includes 150,000 to 200,000 clones, around 85% of them seen just once. Germline-derived CDR1 and CDR2 are SGHTA and FQGNSA. Trimming cost V 5 bases and J 1 base, with 11 bases left between them. The CDR3 length is 14 residues. This chain links TRBV7-2 with TRBJ1-1, with D unresolved. Material for sequencing was peripheral blood. The origin of this receptor is a human donor in a cohort sampled during active COVID-19. CDR3 DNA sequence: TGTGCCAGCAGCCCCTTTCGGGGGAACACTGAAGCTTTCTTT. Translation gives CASSPFRGNTEAFF.